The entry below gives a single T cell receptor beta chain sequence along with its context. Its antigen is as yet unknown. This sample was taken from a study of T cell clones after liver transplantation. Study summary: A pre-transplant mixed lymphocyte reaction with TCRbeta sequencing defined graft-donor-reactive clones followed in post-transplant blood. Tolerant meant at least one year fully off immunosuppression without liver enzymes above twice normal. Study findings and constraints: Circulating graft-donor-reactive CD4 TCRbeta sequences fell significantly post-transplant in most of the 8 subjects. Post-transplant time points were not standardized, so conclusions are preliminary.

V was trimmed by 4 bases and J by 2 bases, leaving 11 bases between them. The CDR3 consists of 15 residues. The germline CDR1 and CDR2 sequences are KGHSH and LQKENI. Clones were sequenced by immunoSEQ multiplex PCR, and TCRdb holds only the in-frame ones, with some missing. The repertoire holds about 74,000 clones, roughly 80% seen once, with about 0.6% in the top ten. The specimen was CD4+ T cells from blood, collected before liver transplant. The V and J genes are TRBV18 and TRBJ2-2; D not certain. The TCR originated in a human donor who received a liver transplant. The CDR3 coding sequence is TGTGCCAGCTCACAACACCTACCAAACACCGGGGAGCTGTTTTTT. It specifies CASSQHLPNTGELFF.